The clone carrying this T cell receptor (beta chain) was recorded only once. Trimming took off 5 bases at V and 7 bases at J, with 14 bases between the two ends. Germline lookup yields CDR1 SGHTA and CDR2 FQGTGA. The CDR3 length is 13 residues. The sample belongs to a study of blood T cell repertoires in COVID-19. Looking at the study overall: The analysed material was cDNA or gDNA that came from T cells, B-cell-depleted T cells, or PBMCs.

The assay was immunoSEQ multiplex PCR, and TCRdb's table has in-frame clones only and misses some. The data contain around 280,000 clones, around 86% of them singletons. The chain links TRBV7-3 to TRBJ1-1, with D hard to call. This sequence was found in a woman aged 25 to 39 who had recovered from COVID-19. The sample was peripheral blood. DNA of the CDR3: TGTGCCAGCAGCAACGGACCCCGGGGTGAAGCTTTCTTT. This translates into CASSNGPRGEAFF.